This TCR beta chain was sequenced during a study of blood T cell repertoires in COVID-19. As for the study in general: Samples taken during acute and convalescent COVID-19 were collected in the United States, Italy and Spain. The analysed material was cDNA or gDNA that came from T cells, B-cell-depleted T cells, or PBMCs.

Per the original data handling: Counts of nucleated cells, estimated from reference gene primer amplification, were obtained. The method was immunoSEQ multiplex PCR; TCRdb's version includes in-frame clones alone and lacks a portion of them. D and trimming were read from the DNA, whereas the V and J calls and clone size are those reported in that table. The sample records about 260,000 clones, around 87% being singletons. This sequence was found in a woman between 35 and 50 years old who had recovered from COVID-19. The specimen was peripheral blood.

The CDR3 DNA follows: TGTGCCAGTAGTTGGGGGGTTAATGAAAAACTGTTTTTT. Translating it yields CASSWGVNEKLFF. This chain joins TRBV19 and TRBJ1-4, with a possible D match to TRBD1 (5 bases). V dropped 5 bases and J dropped 4 bases, with 8 bases sitting between them. This CDR3 is built from 13 residues. Germline CDR1 and CDR2: LNHDA and SQIVND (reference sequence).